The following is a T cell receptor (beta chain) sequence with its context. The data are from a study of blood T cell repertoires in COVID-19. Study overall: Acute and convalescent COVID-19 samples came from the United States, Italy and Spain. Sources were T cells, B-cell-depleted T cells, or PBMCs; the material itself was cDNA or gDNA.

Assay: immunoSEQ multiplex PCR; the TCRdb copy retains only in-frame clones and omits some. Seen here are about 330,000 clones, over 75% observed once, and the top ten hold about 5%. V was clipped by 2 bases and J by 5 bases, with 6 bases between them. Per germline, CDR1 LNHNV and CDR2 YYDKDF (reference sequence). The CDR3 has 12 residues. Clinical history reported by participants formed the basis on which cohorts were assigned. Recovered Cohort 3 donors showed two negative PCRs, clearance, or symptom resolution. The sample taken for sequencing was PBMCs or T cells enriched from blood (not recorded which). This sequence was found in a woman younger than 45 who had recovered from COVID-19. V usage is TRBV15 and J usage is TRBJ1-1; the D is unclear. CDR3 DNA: TGTGCCACCAGCAGATCAAAAACTGAAGCTTTCTTT. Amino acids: CATSRSKTEAFF.